This T cell receptor (beta chain) was captured by sequencing in a study of shared clonotypes between healthy human individuals. Profiling relied on immunoSEQ multiplex PCR, and the TCRdb table lists in-frame clones only, not all of them. The sample includes over a million clones, approximately 98.5% of them seen just once. The V end lost 6 bases, the J end lost 7 bases, and 9 bases lay between the germline ends. This CDR3 is built from 11 residues. Per germline, CDR1 MDHEN and CDR2 SYDVKM. The rearrangement uses TRBV28 and TRBJ1-1; D gene ambiguous. Material: naive CD4+ T cells sorted from blood. The subset denotes: CD45RA+ positively selected. The TCR was taken from a man between 25 and 39 years old in good health. CDR3 DNA: TGTGCCAGCAGCAGTTGGTATGAAGCTTTCTTT. Residues: CASSSWYEAFF.